The 12 T cell receptor beta chains reported below all come from one sample, sequenced in a study of T cell responses to AZD1222 COVID-19 vaccine. TCRdb's table, derived via immunoSEQ multiplex PCR, lists solely in-frame clones and lacks some. The repertoire holds 150,000 or so clones, 86% seen once, with 5.5% to 6% in the top ten. This specimen consisted of peripheral blood, obtained on day 0 of MenACWY control vaccination. The source of these receptors is an adult in good health.

The chain joins TRBV28 to TRBJ1-2, with TRBD1 matching 12 bases. Germline V gene data show CDR1 as MDHEN and CDR2 as SYDVKM. V dropped 2 bases and J dropped 0; count of bases not matched to a gene: 4. This CDR3 has 17 residues. Here the CDR3 reads CASSLRGTGGSNYGYTF. CDR3 DNA sequence: TGTGCCAGCAGTTTACGTGGGACAGGGGGCTCTAACTATGGCTACACCTTC.

V and J are TRBV6-4 and TRBJ1-3; TRBD1 matches 8 bases. The germline V gene encodes CDR1 MRHNA and CDR2 SNTAGT. The CDR3 contains 16 residues. Trimming at V came to 7 bases and at J to 0 bases, leaving 8 bases not matched to a gene. CDR3 loop: CASKDRVKVSGNTIYF. CDR3 bases: TGTGCCAGCAAGGACAGGGTGAAGGTCTCTGGAAACACCATATATTTT.

Comment on this clone: This same CDR3 is encoded by further DNA sequences in the sample. This rearrangement joins TRBV18 to TRBJ2-7; 9 positions match TRBD2. Germline V gives CDR1 KGHSH, CDR2 LQKENI. V was clipped by 3 bases and J by 1 base; unmatched bases: 1. This CDR3 region has 14 residues. CDR3 in DNA: TGTGCCAGCTCACCTAGCGGGAGTTCCTACGAGCAGTACTTC. As protein: CASSPSGSSYEQYF.

A note on this clone: Other DNA sequences of this sample code for an identical CDR3. The chain joins TRBV9 to TRBJ2-1; unclear D gene. Germline V gene sequence: CDR1 SGDLS, CDR2 YYNGEE. The CDR3 loop spans 15 amino acids. V lost 0 bases to trimming and J lost 0 bases, with 7 bases between them. The CDR3 loop is CASSVGSGSYNEQFF. The CDR3 DNA reads TGTGCCAGCAGCGTAGGCTCCGGCTCCTACAATGAGCAGTTCTTC.

This clone was recorded once. The chain combines TRBV11-1 with TRBJ2-1; D possibly corresponds to TRBD1 (6 bases). The germline gives CDR1 SGHAT, CDR2 FQDESV (reference sequence). The CDR3 consists of 14 residues. V was pared by 3 bases and J by 7 bases, with 13 bases between. The CDR3 sequence: CASSFSYRENEQFF. DNA of the CDR3: TGTGCCAGCAGCTTTTCTTACAGGGAAAATGAGCAGTTCTTC.

V usage is TRBV18 and J usage is TRBJ1-2; 10 nucleotides agree with TRBD1. This CDR3 spans 16 amino acids. Trimming at V came to 3 bases and at J to 6 bases, leaving 10 bases not matched to a gene. The germline V gene encodes CDR1 KGHSH and CDR2 LQKENI. The CDR3 sequence is CASSPGTGVSLDGYTF. The CDR3 DNA follows: TGTGCCAGCTCACCTGGGACAGGGGTATCATTGGATGGCTACACCTTC.

On this clone itself: At one end, the junction sequence differs from germline, possibly due to a read error. The V and J genes are TRBV6-4 and TRBJ2-2; tentatively, D is TRBD2 (5 bases). CDR1 is MRHNA, CDR2 SNTAGT, per germline. This CDR3 has 18 amino acids. The CDR3 protein is CASSDSVCRVPEHRGAVF. In DNA, the CDR3 is TGTGCCAGCAGTGACTCGGTCTGTCGGGTTCCTGAACACCGGGGAGCTGTTTTT.

The chain is built from TRBV7-8 and TRBJ1-4; a weak D match, TRBD1 (6 bases). Germline V CDR1 and CDR2: SGHVS, FQNEAQ. Trimming took off 1 base at V and 0 bases at J, with 24 bases between the two ends. The CDR3 has 21 residues. CDR3: CASSLDDQGLWSSATNEKLFF. The CDR3 nucleotides read TGTGCCAGCAGCTTAGACGATCAGGGGTTGTGGTCTTCGGCAACTAATGAAAAACTGTTTTTT.

The CDR3 DNA follows: TGCAGTGCCCTCCTTCAAAATGCGCGTCATTTT. Translating it yields CSALLQNARHF. This sequence joins TRBV20-1 and TRBJ1-5; D is uncertain. The CDR3 is 11 residues long. From germline, CDR1 is DFQATT and CDR2 SNEGSKA (reference sequence). V gave up 6 bases and J gave up 16 bases, with 19 bases separating them.

In this sample, this clone turned up a few times. This chain links TRBV14 with TRBJ2-7; 9 positions agree with TRBD2. Germline CDR1 SGHDN, CDR2 FVKESK. Germline trimming cut 6 bases from V and 4 bases from J; bases unmatched to any gene: 7. The CDR3 covers 14 residues. The CDR3 loop is CASRISGSGYEQYF. In nucleotides, the CDR3 is TGTGCCAGCAGAATTAGCGGGAGCGGGTACGAGCAGTACTTC. Full variable domain (remainder filled in from reference TRBV14 and TRBJ2-7): EAGVTQFPSHSVIEKGQTVTLRCDPISGHDNLYWYRRVMGKEIKFLLHFVKESKQDESGMPNNRFLAERTGGTYSTLKVQPAELEDSGVYFCASRISGSGYEQYFGPGTRLTVT.

The chain combines TRBV21-1 with TRBJ2-3. TRBV21-1 is shown as a pseudogene. This CDR3 contains 14 residues. CDR3 amino acids: CASSDPLSTDTQYF. The DNA of the CDR3 is TGTGCCAGCAGCGACCCTTTGAGTACAGATACGCAGTATTTT.

The CDR3 DNA reads as TGCGCCAGCAGCTTGGGCTGGGGCGTGGATACGCAGTATTTT. It specifies CASSLGWGVDTQYF. V and J are TRBV5-1 and TRBJ2-3, with D possibly matching TRBD1 (5 bases). The CDR3 runs 14 residues. Germline assignment: CDR1 SGHRS and CDR2 YFSETQ. V was clipped by 0 bases and J by 6 bases, with 11 bases between them. Combining the CDR3 with reference TRBV5-1 and TRBJ2-3 gives the whole variable domain KAGVTQTPRYLIKTRGQQVTLSCSPISGHRSVSWYQQTPGQGLQFLFEYFSETQRNKGNFPGRFSGRQFSNSRSEMNVSTLELGDSALYLCASSLGWGVDTQYFGPGTRLTVL.